Listed below are T cell receptor beta chains from one sample, sequenced in a study of tumor and adjacent non-tumor tissue in lung cancer. In TCRdb, the multiplex PCR reads were re-called with MiXCR into one record per CDR3 protein. The sample has under 250,000 distinct CDR3 sequences, 71% seen once; the top ten hold 20% to 25%. The sequencing sample was made of lung tumor tissue. These TCRs come from a man aged 55 to 70 with non-small cell lung cancer. Both conserved end residues are part of each CDR3. The order of the fields is D gene, J gene, CDR3 length, clone size, V gene, CDR3 protein, CDR3 DNA. A D gene is named only where the DNA matches it firmly. Some rows mark clone size as missing; the rest say once, few, many or name a class of expanded clone.

d_gene: -
j_gene: TRBJ1-5
len: 13
abundance: -
v_gene: TRBV20-1
CDR3aa: CRASGGQNQPQHF
CDR3nt: TGCAGAGCTAGTGGGGGGCAGAATCAGCCCCAGCATTTT

d_gene: -
j_gene: TRBJ1-3
len: 16
abundance: -
v_gene: TRBV4-1
CDR3aa: CASSQQRSTGLNTIYF
CDR3nt: TGCGCCAGCAGCCAGCAACGGAGCACAGGATTAAACACCATATATTTT

d_gene: TRBD2
j_gene: TRBJ2-5
len: 14
abundance: few
v_gene: TRBV20-1
CDR3aa: CSARGTSGRETQYF
CDR3nt: TGCAGTGCTAGAGGGACTAGCGGGAGAGAGACCCAGTACTTC

d_gene: -
j_gene: TRBJ2-4
len: 14
abundance: -
v_gene: TRBV11-3
CDR3aa: CVSSPRDPKNIQYF
CDR3nt: TGTGTCAGCAGCCCCCGGGACCCCAAAAACATTCAATACTTC

d_gene: -
j_gene: TRBJ1-5
len: 15
abundance: -
v_gene: TRBV7-9
CDR3aa: CVSSFTGLGNQPQHF
CDR3nt: TGTGTCAGCAGCTTTACAGGGCTGGGCAATCAGCCCCAGCATTTT

d_gene: -
j_gene: TRBJ1-1
len: 13
abundance: -
v_gene: TRBV6-5
CDR3aa: CASSYPSVHGAFF
CDR3nt: TGTGCCAGCAGTTACCCCAGCGTTCACGGAGCTTTCTTT

d_gene: -
j_gene: TRBJ2-3
len: 14
abundance: -
v_gene: TRBV5-1
CDR3aa: CASSLAPGTDTQYF
CDR3nt: TGCGCCAGCAGCTTGGCTCCCGGCACAGATACGCAGTATTTT

d_gene: -
j_gene: TRBJ2-5
len: 14
abundance: -
v_gene: TRBV7-9
CDR3aa: CASSLTGSQETQYF
CDR3nt: TGTGCCAGCAGCTTGACGGGGTCCCAAGAGACCCAGTACTTC

d_gene: -
j_gene: TRBJ1-5
len: 17
abundance: -
v_gene: TRBV6-1
CDR3aa: CTSNEPPLGYSNQPQHF
CDR3nt: TGTACCAGCAATGAGCCCCCCCTGGGGTATAGCAATCAGCCCCAGCATTTT

d_gene: TRBD2
j_gene: TRBJ2-3
len: 16
abundance: -
v_gene: TRBV4-2
CDR3aa: CASSQVSGNSTDTQYF
CDR3nt: TGTGCCAGCAGCCAGGTTAGCGGGAATAGCACAGATACGCAGTATTTT

d_gene: TRBD1
j_gene: TRBJ1-6
len: 17
abundance: -
v_gene: TRBV9
CDR3aa: CASSLRDREITGSPLHF
CDR3nt: TGTGCCAGCAGCCTTCGGGACAGGGAGATAACGGGATCACCCCTCCACTTT

d_gene: TRBD1
j_gene: TRBJ2-7
len: 17
abundance: -
v_gene: TRBV28
CDR3aa: CASSPLRGTGSSYEQYF
CDR3nt: TGTGCCAGCAGTCCCCTGAGAGGGACAGGGAGCTCCTACGAGCAGTACTTC

d_gene: TRBD2
j_gene: TRBJ2-7
len: 16
abundance: -
v_gene: TRBV5-4
CDR3aa: CASSSRTSVKHYEQYF
CDR3nt: TGTGCCAGCAGTTCCCGGACTAGCGTGAAACACTACGAGCAGTACTTC

d_gene: TRBD2
j_gene: TRBJ2-2
len: 14
abundance: -
v_gene: TRBV29-1
CDR3aa: CSAGRRENTGELFF
CDR3nt: TGCAGCGCCGGCAGGCGGGAGAATACCGGGGAGCTGTTTTTT

d_gene: TRBD2
j_gene: TRBJ2-7
len: 17
abundance: -
v_gene: TRBV11-2
CDR3aa: CASSSLVLAGWDYEQYF
CDR3nt: TGTGCCAGCAGCTCCTTGGTACTAGCGGGGTGGGACTACGAGCAGTACTTC

d_gene: -
j_gene: TRBJ2-6
len: 16
abundance: -
v_gene: TRBV4-3
CDR3aa: CSIGQEAVSGANVLTF
CDR3nt: TGCTCCATCGGCCAAGAGGCGGTGTCTGGGGCCAACGTCCTGACTTTC